This record covers a single T cell receptor (beta chain). The data originate from a study of blood T cell repertoires in COVID-19. Across the study: T cells, B-cell-depleted T cells, or PBMCs supplied cDNA or gDNA.

Methods used by the authors: For nucleated cells, counts were estimated from reference gene primer amplification. Sequenced by immunoSEQ multiplex PCR; TCRdb stores in-frame clones only, minus some. The D gene and trimming were derived from the DNA, and the V and J assignments and clone size from that table. This sample yields 250,000 or so clones, of which 70% to 90% are seen a single time; approximately 11% belongs to the top ten. With 2 bases clipped from V and 1 base from J, the junction kept 16 bases outside the gene matches. The CDR3 extends over 21 amino acids. In germline, CDR1 is KGHSH, CDR2 LQKENI.

The rearrangement uses TRBV18 and TRBJ2-6, with TRBD1 identical over 8 bases. The sample consisted of PBMCs or T cells enriched from blood (not recorded which). The receptor's source is a man aged 25 to 45 who had recovered from COVID-19. The CDR3 bases are TGTGCCAGCTCACCAGACAGGGGAAGTGGGTTCAGGGAGTCTGGGGCCAACGTCCTGACTTTC. Protein sequence: CASSPDRGSGFRESGANVLTF. Combining the CDR3 with reference TRBV18 and TRBJ2-6 gives the whole variable domain NAGVMQNPRHLVRRRGQEARLRCSPMKGHSHVYWYRQLPEEGLKFMVYLQKENIIDESGMPKERFSAEFPKEGPSILRIQQVVRGDSAAYFCASSPDRGSGFRESGANVLTFGAGSRLTVL.